Below, 14 T cell receptor beta chains from the same sample are listed, as sequenced in a study of cytomegalovirus exposure and HLA in healthy donors. Vbeta (60) and Jbeta (13) primers were used in the PCR. The method was immunoSEQ multiplex PCR; TCRdb's version includes in-frame clones alone and lacks a portion of them. The sample has 150,000 to 200,000 clones; about 80% are singletons. Input material: PBMCs. These receptors were taken from a man aged 18 to 29 in good health and CMV-seropositive.

The genes are TRBV7-9 and TRBJ1-3, with a weak D call TRBD1 (5 bases). The V gene lost 3 bases and the J gene lost 3 bases, with 9 bases spanning the gap. Per the germline V gene, CDR1 is SEHNR and CDR2 is FQNEAQ (reference sequence). The CDR3 loop spans 14 amino acids. CDR3: CASSFGGGGNTIYF. The CDR3 DNA follows: TGTGCCAGCAGCTTCGGGGGGGGTGGAAACACCATATATTTT.

The chain links TRBV2 to TRBJ2-2; no clear D gene. The V gene lost 8 bases and the J gene lost 1 base, with 2 bases spanning the gap. Germline lookup yields CDR1 SNHLY and CDR2 FYNNEI. This CDR3 has 11 residues. The CDR3 loop is CASQNTGELFF. The CDR3, as DNA: TGTGCCAGCCAGAACACCGGGGAGCTGTTTTTT. Filled out from reference TRBV2 and TRBJ2-2, the complete variable domain reads EPEVTQTPSHQVTQMGQEVILRCVPISNHLYFYWYRQILGQKVEFLVSFYNNEISEKSEIFDDQFSVERPDGSNFTLKIRSTKLEDSAMYFCASQNTGELFFGEGSRLTVL.

The V and J genes are TRBV19 and TRBJ1-2; 7 bases agree with TRBD1. The length of the CDR3 is 16 residues. Germline V CDR1 and CDR2: LNHDA, SQIVND (reference sequence). The V gene end was trimmed by 3 bases and the J gene end by 5 bases; junction bases not matched to a gene: 12. As DNA, the CDR3 is TGTGCCAGTAGTATCCAGACAGGGCTGGGCTCTTATGGCTACACCTTC. It codes for CASSIQTGLGSYGYTF.

J is TRBJ2-7 and V is TRBV27, with TRBD2 as a possible D gene (6 bases). The CDR3 is 16 amino acids. V was clipped by 3 bases and J by 6 bases, with 21 bases between them. CDR1 and CDR2 from the germline V gene are MNHEY and SMNVEV (reference sequence). CDR3 amino acids: CASSLYPTGADGEQYF. Written as DNA, the CDR3 is TGTGCCAGCAGTTTGTATCCGACGGGAGCCGATGGCGAGCAGTACTTC.

As concerns this clone: Other nucleotide sequences in the sample specify the same CDR3. The V and J genes are TRBV28 and TRBJ1-1, with D unresolved. V was pared by 1 base and J by 4 bases, with 7 bases between. CDR1 and CDR2 (germline): MDHEN, SYDVKM. The CDR3 runs to 13 residues. CDR3 sequence (DNA): TGTGCCAGCAGTTTATTCGAGGGCACTGAAGCTTTCTTT. Its translation is CASSLFEGTEAFF.

The rearrangement joins TRBV4-3 to TRBJ1-1; 8 nucleotides line up with TRBD1. Germline assignment: CDR1 LGHNA and CDR2 YSLEER. With 2 bases clipped from V and 5 bases from J, the junction kept 4 bases outside the gene matches. This CDR3 spans 14 amino acids. Here the CDR3 DNA reads TGCGCCAGCAGCCAATGGACAGGGAGGACTGAAGCTTTCTTT. Its protein is CASSQWTGRTEAFF.

The chain has TRBV14 and TRBJ2-1, with 8 bases that match TRBD2. The CDR3 consists of 15 residues. The V gene end was trimmed by 5 bases and the J gene end by 3 bases; junction bases not matched to a gene: 6. The V gene's germline CDR1 is SGHDN and CDR2 FVKESK. Here the CDR3 DNA reads TGTGCCAGCAGCGGGTTAGCGGGGTTCTACAATGAGCAGTTCTTC. This translates into CASSGLAGFYNEQFF.

CDR3 bases: TGTGCCAGCAGACCCGGGATTTCTTCCTATGGCTACACCTTC. It codes for CASRPGISSYGYTF. The V and J genes are TRBV6-5 and TRBJ1-2; D unresolved. Germline V gene lookup returns CDR1 MNHEY and CDR2 SVGAGI. This CDR3 spans 14 amino acids. V was shortened by 6 bases and J by 4 bases, with 15 bases between the two germline ends.

This clone was found once. The CDR3 DNA is TGTGCCAGTGCGGGCCGGGACAGGGGGTCCACAGATACGCAGTATTTT. Encoded protein: CASAGRDRGSTDTQYF. The chain employs TRBV19 and TRBJ2-3; 11 positions agree with TRBD1. The junction had 9 bases not matched to a gene; V was cut back by 8 bases and J by 2 bases. CDR3 size: 16 residues. Per germline, CDR1 LNHDA and CDR2 SQIVND (reference sequence).

As for this clone: In this CDR3 the conserved last residue, phenylalanine or tryptophan, is missing, so a read error is likely. The chain couples TRBV6-1 to TRBJ1-6; 9 nucleotides match TRBD1. The CDR3 has 13 amino acids. The germline V gene encodes CDR1 MNHNS and CDR2 SASEGT. The trim removed 4 bases at V and 12 bases at J, leaving 4 bases unmatched. The CDR3, as DNA: TGTGCCAGCAGTGGGACAGGGGTCAGACCCCTCCACCTT. Translation gives CASSGTGVRPLHL.

The chain has TRBV6-5 and TRBJ2-5, with D unresolved. This CDR3 is built from 13 residues. V was clipped by 3 bases and J by 5 bases, with 10 bases between them. Germline V gene data show CDR1 as MNHEY and CDR2 as SVGAGI. CDR3: CASSYRSRETQYF. In nucleotides, the CDR3 is TGTGCCAGCAGTTATCGGTCTCGGGAGACCCAGTACTTC.

The CDR3 DNA is TGCGCCAGCAGCCGGGGGACAGGGCCTGAAAAACTGTTTTTT. Residues: CASSRGTGPEKLFF. The rearrangement uses TRBV4-1 and TRBJ1-4, with 9 positions matching TRBD1. Trimming removed 4 bases from V and 7 bases from J; junction bases left unmatched: 4. CDR1 and CDR2 from the germline V gene are MGHRA and YSYEKL. The CDR3 is 14 residues long.

The chain combines TRBV6-5 with TRBJ2-1; TRBD2 might be the D (5 bases). The CDR3 loop spans 16 amino acids. V lost 2 bases to trimming and J lost 8 bases, with 19 bases between them. Germline V CDR1 and CDR2: MNHEY, SVGAGI. CDR3 DNA: TGTGCCAGCAGTTACAGTGTAGAGGGTGCGGCCGATGAGCAGTTCTTC. Translated: CASSYSVEGAADEQFF.

The CDR3 spells CASSIHPGQGTEQYF. CDR3 DNA sequence: TGTGCCAGTAGTATACACCCGGGACAGGGAACCGAGCAGTACTTC. This rearrangement joins TRBV19 to TRBJ2-7; 9 bases align to TRBD1. Trimming took 2 bases from V and 6 from J; bases not matched to a gene: 8. The V gene's germline CDR1 is LNHDA and CDR2 SQIVND (reference sequence). The CDR3 is made up of 15 amino acids.